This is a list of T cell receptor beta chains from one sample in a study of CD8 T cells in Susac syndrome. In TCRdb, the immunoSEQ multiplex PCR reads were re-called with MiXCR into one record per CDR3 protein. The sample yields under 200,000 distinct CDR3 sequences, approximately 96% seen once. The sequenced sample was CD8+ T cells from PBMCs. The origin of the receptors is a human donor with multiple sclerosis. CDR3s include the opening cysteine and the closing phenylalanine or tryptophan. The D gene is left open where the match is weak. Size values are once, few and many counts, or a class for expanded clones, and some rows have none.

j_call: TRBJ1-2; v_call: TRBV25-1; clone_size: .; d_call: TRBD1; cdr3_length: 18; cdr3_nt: TGTGCCAGCAGTGATGCACCGTCCCTGGACAGGGGGCCGGAGGGCTACACCTTC; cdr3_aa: CASSDAPSLDRGPEGYTF
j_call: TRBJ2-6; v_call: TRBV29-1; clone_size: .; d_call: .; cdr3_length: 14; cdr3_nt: TGCAGCGTTGATGACAGGTCTGGGGCCAACGTCCTGACTTTC; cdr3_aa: CSVDDRSGANVLTF
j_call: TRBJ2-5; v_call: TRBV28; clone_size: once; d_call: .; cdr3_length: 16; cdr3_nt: TGTGCCAGCAGCATTAGTTTGGAATACACCCAACAGACCCAGTACTTC; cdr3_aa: CASSISLEYTQQTQYF
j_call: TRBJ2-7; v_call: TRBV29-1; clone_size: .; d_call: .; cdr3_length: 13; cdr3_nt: TGCAGCTACCGAGCAGGGCAGGGCGAGGGGCAGTACTTC; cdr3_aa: CSYRAGQGEGQYF
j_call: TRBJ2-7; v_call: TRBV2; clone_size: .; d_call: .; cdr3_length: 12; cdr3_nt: TGTGCCAACCGGGACTCCGCCTACGAGCAGTACTTC; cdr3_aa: CANRDSAYEQYF
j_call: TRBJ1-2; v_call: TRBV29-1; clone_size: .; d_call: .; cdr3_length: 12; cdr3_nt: TGCAGCGCCGACGCAGGGTTGGGTGGCTACACCTTC; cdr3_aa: CSADAGLGGYTF
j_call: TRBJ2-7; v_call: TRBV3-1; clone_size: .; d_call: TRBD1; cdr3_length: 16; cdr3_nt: TGTGCCAGCAGCGAGGTTACAGGGGGCTGGGGCTACGAGCAGTACTTC; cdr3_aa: CASSEVTGGWGYEQYF
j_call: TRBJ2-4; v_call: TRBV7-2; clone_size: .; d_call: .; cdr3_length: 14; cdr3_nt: TGTGCCAGCAGCCTTCGGTCGGGCAGAAACATTCAGTACTTC; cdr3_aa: CASSLRSGRNIQYF
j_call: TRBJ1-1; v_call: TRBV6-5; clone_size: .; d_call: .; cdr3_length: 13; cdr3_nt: TGTGCCAGCAGTCCGACAGCCAACACTGAAGCTTTCTTT; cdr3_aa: CASSPTANTEAFF
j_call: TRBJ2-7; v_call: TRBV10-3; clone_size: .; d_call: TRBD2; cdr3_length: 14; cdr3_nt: TGTGCCATCAGTGAAGGTTCTAGCGGGTACGAGCAGTACTTC; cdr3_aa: CAISEGSSGYEQYF
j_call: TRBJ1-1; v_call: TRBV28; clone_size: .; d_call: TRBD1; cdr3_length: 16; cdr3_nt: TGTGCCAGCAGTTTACCAGGGGGGACGGGGAACACTGAAGCTTTCTTT; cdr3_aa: CASSLPGGTGNTEAFF
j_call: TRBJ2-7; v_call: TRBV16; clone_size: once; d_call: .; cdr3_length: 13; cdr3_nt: TGTGCCAGCAGCCATGGGGTAACCTACGAGCAGTACTTC; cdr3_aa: CASSHGVTYEQYF
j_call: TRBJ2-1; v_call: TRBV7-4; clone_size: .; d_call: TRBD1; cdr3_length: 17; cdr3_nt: TGTGCCAGCAGTTCCCTCGGGGGACAGGACTCCTACAATGAGCAGTTCTTC; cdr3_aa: CASSSLGGQDSYNEQFF
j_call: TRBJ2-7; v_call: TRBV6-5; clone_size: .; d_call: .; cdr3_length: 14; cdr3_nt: TGTGCCAGCAGCCGCGGGACTCCCTTTTACGAGCAGTACTTC; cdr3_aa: CASSRGTPFYEQYF
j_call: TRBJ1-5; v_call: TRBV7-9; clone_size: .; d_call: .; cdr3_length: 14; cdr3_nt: TGTGCCAGCAGCTACGGGACATCCTGGCAGCCCCAGCATTTT; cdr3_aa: CASSYGTSWQPQHF
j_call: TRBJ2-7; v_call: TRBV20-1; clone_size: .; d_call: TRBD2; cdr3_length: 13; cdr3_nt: TGCAGTGCGGCACTAGCGGGACAGCGCGAGCAGTACTTC; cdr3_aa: CSAALAGQREQYF